Sequencing of this T cell receptor beta chain was carried out in a study of cytomegalovirus exposure and HLA in healthy donors (dated by TCRdb to about 2017). Notes on the research overall: The roughly 700 repertoires of the first cohort and the roughly 110 validation repertoires were produced on the same platform, according to a later analysis. The aim of the study was to test whether cataloging public T cell receptors could identify signatures of past pathogen exposure. To predict cytomegalovirus infection status, the study brought together high-throughput TCR immunosequencing, statistical association of individual TCRs with disease status, and machine learning. Besides the first cohort of roughly 660 subjects, a separate validation cohort made up of over 95 different subjects was used. Paper-wide results and their limitations: A later analysis lacked HLA typing for the validation cohort, so it scored co-occurrence in that cohort across all 110 or so repertoires. Cytomegalovirus status was reported to be diagnosed by the classifier with high specificity and sensitivity in both the original and validation cohorts. The authors suggested that the approach could potentially be generalized to other disease states and immunological phenotypes. A few of the identified cytomegalovirus-associated TCR beta chains were confirmed in vitro to be specific for cytomegalovirus antigens. The study gave a list of 150 to 200 TCR beta chains associated with cytomegalovirus. Across donors, most TCR sequences were observed very rarely, whereas some public TCRs were present in many individuals. A later analysis found that TCRs clustered in the first cohort also tended to co-occur in the roughly 120 validation repertoires, with about 94% of cluster scores above 0.

This clone was observed a single time. It has no known antigen specificity. It has no much larger one-base neighbor in the sample; base qualities were not kept. Library preparation was by the immunoSEQ multiplex PCR assay. Under the source paper's analysis protocol: A statistical classification framework was built to diagnose cytomegalovirus status from the catalog of TCR beta chain sequences. TCRdb's version of the immuneACCESS table is confined to in-frame rearrangements and falls short of the full clone set. An unresolved V gene accounts for under half of the shortfall where checked; the remainder is of unknown origin. V and J calls plus clone size are reproduced from that table; the DNA served to infer D and trimming. The sample has more than 110,000 clones on record, 70% to 90% of them singletons. In total, the top ten clones hold 1.4% of the sample. The germline ends are 8 bases apart after V is trimmed by 1 base and J by 2 bases. CDR1 and CDR2 (SEHNR, FQNEAQ) derive from the germline V gene (reference sequence). The CDR3 measures 15 amino acids from cysteine to phenylalanine. The CDR3 DNA has 45 bases and is translated from base 1.

The donors were included in the validation cohort of 120 subjects, a group kept apart from the roughly 670-subject first cohort. The chain is assembled from TRBV7-9 and TRBJ1-4; TRBD1 could be the D gene, as 6 bases match. The clonotype comes from a woman aged 25 to 39 in good health and CMV-seronegative. Sequenced input: PBMCs. The CDR3 has the sequence CASSLGGGTNEKLFF. The DNA reads as follows: TGTGCCAGCAGCTTAGGGGGGGGCACTAATGAAAAACTGTTTTTT.